One and the same sample provided the 29 T cell receptor beta chains below, sequenced in a study of T cells in Graves' hyperthyroidism and ophthalmopathy. RNA transcripts yielded amplified TCR beta CDR3 regions. A first-round RT-PCR of the TCR CDR3 used the HTBI primer set. TCRdb redid the calling of the multiplex PCR reads with MiXCR, one entry per CDR3 protein. The data show approximately 600,000 distinct CDR3 sequences, over 11% seen once. Material: blood. The receptors originated from a woman aged 25 to 39 with Graves' hyperthyroidism that later progressed to Graves' ophthalmopathy.

This clonotype was seen ten or more times. V is TRBV3-1 and J is TRBJ1-1; TRBD1 might be the D (5 bases). This CDR3 region has 15 residues. Germline-derived CDR1 and CDR2 are LGHDT and YNNKEL (reference sequence). V lost 4 bases and J 0 bases, leaving 12 bases between the germline ends. Here the CDR3 reads CASSPRRTLNTEAFF. CDR3 coding DNA: TGTGCCAGCAGCCCTAGACGGACATTGAACACTGAAGCTTTCTTT. Together with reference TRBV3-1 and TRBJ1-1, the CDR3 gives the full variable domain: DTAVSQTPKYLVTQMGNDKSIKCEQNLGHDTMYWYKQDSKKFLKIMFSYNNKELIINETVPNRFSPKSPDKAHLNLHINSLELGDSAVYFCASSPRRTLNTEAFFGQGTRLTVV.

This clonotype was counted at least ten times. The rearrangement links TRBV6-2 or TRBV6-3 to TRBJ1-2, with D unresolved. Germline assignment: CDR1 MNHEY and CDR2 SVGEGT. This CDR3 comprises 11 residues. The V end was cut by 6 bases, the J end by 6 bases, with 8 bases between. The CDR3 DNA follows: TGTGCCAGCAGGGCCAGACATGGCTACACCTTC. Its translation: CASRARHGYTF.

V is TRBV28 and J is TRBJ2-6; the D is unclear. Germline V gives CDR1 MDHEN, CDR2 SYDVKM. The CDR3 has 15 amino acids. Trimming cost V 11 bases and J 0 bases, with 14 bases left between them. As DNA, the CDR3 is TGTGCCGCGCCTAAGTGGCCCTCTGGGGCCAACGTCCTGACTTTC. It specifies CAAPKWPSGANVLTF.

The sample holds many counts of this clonotype. The chain joins TRBV20-1 to TRBJ2-3; D remains unclear. V was clipped by 4 bases and J by 4 bases, with 12 bases between them. This CDR3 has 13 residues. The V gene's germline CDR1 is DFQATT and CDR2 SNEGSKA (reference sequence). The CDR3 protein is CSAISPVPDTQYF. CDR3 bases: TGCAGTGCTATCAGCCCAGTCCCAGATACGCAGTATTTT.

There are many counts of this clonotype. V and J are TRBV28 and TRBJ1-1; tentatively, D is TRBD1 (5 bases). Germline loops: CDR1 MDHEN, CDR2 SYDVKM. The V end was cut by 1 base, the J end by 11 bases, with 14 bases between. CDR3 length: 13 residues. The CDR3: CASSLLDSGNAFF. The DNA for the CDR3 is TGTGCCAGCAGTTTATTGGATTCAGGGAACGCTTTCTTT.

This clonotype has a handful of counts. The V and J genes are TRBV20-1 and TRBJ1-2; D possibly corresponds to TRBD1 (5 bases). This CDR3 has 14 amino acids. The V end lost 5 bases, the J end lost 10 bases, and 23 bases lay between the germline ends. CDR1 is DFQATT and CDR2 is SNEGSKA in the germline V gene (reference sequence). CDR3 DNA sequence: TGCAGTGCTGGATCCGCGACAGAAAGTCGGGACTACACCTTC. This codes for CSAGSATESRDYTF.

Regarding this clonotype: A read error may be the cause here, since a much bigger clone is one base away. This rearrangement joins TRBV12-3 or TRBV12-4 to TRBJ1-3; D is uncertain. The CDR3 is 12 amino acids. CDR3 nucleotide sequence: TGTCCCAGCAGTACTTCTGGAAACACCATATATTTT. Translation gives CPSSTSGNTIYF.

This clonotype was seen many times. The chain combines TRBV27 with TRBJ1-2; the D gene is possibly TRBD1 (6 bases). The V end lost 2 bases, the J end lost 4 bases, and 11 bases lay between the germline ends. Germline assignment: CDR1 MNHEY and CDR2 SMNVEV (reference sequence). The CDR3 is 14 amino acids. CDR3 in amino acids: CASSLGGARYGYTF. For the CDR3, the DNA is TGTGCCAGCAGTTTAGGGGGGGCGCGCTATGGCTACACCTTC.

This clonotype has at least ten counts. CDR3 protein: CASSYGKNTEAFF. The CDR3 DNA sequence: TGTGCCAGCAGTTACGGAAAGAACACTGAAGCTTTCTTT. The rearrangement joins TRBV6-5 to TRBJ1-1, with D uncertain. Germline V gene data show CDR1 as MNHEY and CDR2 as SVGAGI. The CDR3 covers 13 residues. V was shortened by 2 bases and J by 1 base, with 5 bases between the two germline ends.

The sample holds many counts of this clonotype. The chain combines TRBV2 with TRBJ2-3, with D maybe TRBD2 (5 bases). This CDR3 has 12 amino acids. Germline V gene lookup returns CDR1 SNHLY and CDR2 FYNNEI. Trimming removed 8 bases from V and 8 bases from J, with 14 bases in between. CDR3 residues: CASEIGGGTQYF. The DNA for the CDR3 is TGTGCCAGCGAAATAGGAGGCGGTACGCAGTATTTT. The complete variable domain, with remaining parts taken from reference TRBV2 and TRBJ2-3, reads EPEVTQTPSHQVTQMGQEVILRCVPISNHLYFYWYRQILGQKVEFLVSFYNNEISEKSEIFDDQFSVERPDGSNFTLKIRSTKLEDSAMYFCASEIGGGTQYFGPGTRLTVL.

This clonotype has more than one count but fewer than ten. A read error may explain this, as a much larger clone is one base away. This chain uses TRBV20-1 with TRBJ2-7; D perhaps matches TRBD2 (6 bases). The CDR3 has 16 residues. Trimming took off 1 base at V and 5 bases at J, with 21 bases between the two ends. The germline gives CDR1 DFQATT, CDR2 SNEGSKA (reference sequence). In DNA, the CDR3 is TGCAGTGCTAGAGCCGGGAGACGCCAATGGGGGGACGAGCAGTACTTC. Protein: CSARAGRRQWGDEQYF.

Comments on this clonotype: Possible read error: a much larger clone is one base away. The J gene is TRBJ1-6, the V gene TRBV27; D remains ambiguous. The CDR3 is made up of 17 amino acids. Germline V gene lookup returns CDR1 MNHEY and CDR2 SMNVEV (reference sequence). The CDR3 region is CASSLSPAVSYNSPHHF. CDR3 bases: TGTGCCAGCAGTTTATCTCCGGCAGTCTCCTATAATTCACCCCACCACTTT.

This clonotype was found many times. The chain combines TRBV28 with TRBJ2-7, with a possible D match to TRBD2 (6 bases). Germline CDR1 reads MDHEN; CDR2 reads SYDVKM. The V end was cut by 4 bases, the J end by 1 base, with 17 bases between. The CDR3 sequence is 16 residues long. The CDR3 region is CASSSGSGVSSYEQYF. DNA of the CDR3: TGTGCCAGCAGTTCCGGGTCGGGGGTATCATCCTACGAGCAGTACTTC.

This clonotype has at least ten counts. This chain links TRBV6-2 or TRBV6-3 with TRBJ1-5; no clear D. CDR3 size: 14 residues. Germline-derived CDR1 and CDR2 are MNHEY and SVGEGT. The V end lost 2 bases, the J end lost 5 bases, and 10 bases lay between the germline ends. The CDR3 nucleotides are TGTGCCAGCAGTTACATGGGGTCTCATCAGCCCCAGCATTTT. This translates into CASSYMGSHQPQHF.

This clonotype has more than one count but fewer than ten. This sequence joins TRBV2 and TRBJ2-6, with 9 bases aligning to TRBD1. This CDR3 is 16 amino acids long. Per germline, CDR1 SNHLY and CDR2 FYNNEI. With V trimmed by 6 bases and J by 0 bases, 3 bases remained unmatched. The CDR3 DNA follows: TGTGCCAGCAGGACAGGGGGTACCTCTGGGGCCAACGTCCTGACTTTC. The encoded protein is CASRTGGTSGANVLTF.

This clonotype was observed a few times. The chain carries TRBV18 and TRBJ2-5; possible D gene TRBD1, 6 bases. With 6 bases removed from V and 0 bases from J, the gap between germline ends came to 11 bases. Germline values: CDR1 KGHSH, CDR2 LQKENI. The CDR3 is 14 residues long. CDR3 nucleotide sequence: TGTGCCAGCTCCCCGACAGGACACCAAGAGACCCAGTACTTC. This codes for CASSPTGHQETQYF.

This clonotype showed up many times. This chain joins TRBV12-3 or TRBV12-4 and TRBJ1-1, with 7 bases matching TRBD1. The V segment lost 4 bases and the J segment 4 bases; nucleotides outside the gene matches: 9. The CDR3 runs 15 residues. The CDR3 DNA follows: TGTGCCAGCAGTTGGGCAGGACAGGTGGGCACTGAAGCTTTCTTT. Translation gives CASSWAGQVGTEAFF.

The genes are TRBV20-1 and TRBJ2-2; the match to TRBD2 covers 10 bases. The CDR3 consists of 15 residues. Per the germline V gene, CDR1 is DFQATT and CDR2 is SNEGSKA (reference sequence). The J segment lost 6 bases and the V segment lost 3 bases, leaving 7 bases of the junction unmatched. CDR3: CSARARSGRAGELFF. The DNA of the CDR3 is TGCAGTGCTAGGGCTAGGAGCGGGAGGGCCGGGGAGCTGTTTTTT.

This clonotype has a handful of counts. J is TRBJ2-1 and V is TRBV20-1; maybe TRBD2 (6 bases). Germline-derived CDR1 and CDR2 are DFQATT and SNEGSKA (reference sequence). Trimming shortened V by 3 bases and J by 3 bases, and 15 bases separated the two germline ends. The CDR3 is 15 residues long. The CDR3 region has the DNA TGCAGTGCTAGTGCGGCGGGGAGGAACTACAATGAGCAGTTCTTC. Amino acids: CSASAAGRNYNEQFF.

This clonotype came up many times. The rearrangement joins TRBV28 to TRBJ2-1; 7 bases agree with TRBD1. Trimming removed 7 bases from V and 7 bases from J; junction bases left unmatched: 10. The CDR3 loop spans 14 amino acids. Germline loops: CDR1 MDHEN, CDR2 SYDVKM. CDR3: CASTNVQGVNEQFF. DNA for the CDR3: TGTGCCAGCACTAACGTCCAGGGGGTGAATGAGCAGTTCTTC.

With respect to this clonotype: With a much larger clone just one base away, this may be a read error. This chain joins TRBV2 and TRBJ2-3; D unresolved. V lost 9 bases to trimming and J lost 5 bases, with 9 bases between them. The germline V gene encodes CDR1 SNHLY and CDR2 FYNNEI. The CDR3 is made up of 11 amino acids. The DNA for the CDR3 is TGTGCCAGGGCGGTCAGAGATACGCAGTATTTT. Translation gives CARAVRDTQYF.

This clonotype was seen repeatedly, ten times or more. The chain has TRBV28 and TRBJ1-5; TRBD1 might be the D (5 bases). CDR1 is MDHEN and CDR2 is SYDVKM in the germline V gene. The ends were cut back, 3 bases at V and 3 bases at J, with 9 bases in the middle. The CDR3 spans 14 residues. CDR3: CASSFRGLNQPQHF. In DNA, the CDR3 is TGTGCCAGCAGTTTTCGGGGCCTCAATCAGCCCCAGCATTTT.

This clonotype was counted ten times or more. The chain couples TRBV12-5 to TRBJ2-2; the match to TRBD2 covers 13 bases. J gave up 3 bases and V 6 bases, and 7 bases lay outside the gene matches. The CDR3 has 17 amino acids. The germline V gene encodes CDR1 LGHNT and CDR2 FRNRAP. The CDR3 reads CASGSGLAGADTGELFF. The CDR3, as DNA: TGTGCTAGTGGGTCCGGACTAGCGGGAGCGGACACCGGGGAGCTGTTTTTT.

This clonotype was picked up many times. The chain uses TRBV19 and TRBJ1-5; 7 nucleotides align to TRBD1. CDR1 and CDR2 from the germline V gene are LNHDA and SQIVND (reference sequence). Unmatched junction bases numbered 5, after V lost 8 bases and J lost 1 base. CDR3 size: 14 residues. The CDR3 DNA sequence: TGTGCCAGTGCTGAAGGGGGCAGCAATCAGCCCCAGCATTTT. Translated, it gives CASAEGGSNQPQHF.

Ten or more counts support this clonotype. The chain joins TRBV19 to TRBJ2-7; TRBD1 agrees at 7 bases. CDR1 and CDR2 from the germline V gene are LNHDA and SQIVND (reference sequence). There are 14 residues in the CDR3. V was pared by 0 bases and J by 7 bases, with 6 bases of the junction left unmatched. The CDR3 is CASSIERGPKEQYF. In DNA, the CDR3 is TGTGCCAGTAGTATAGAAAGGGGGCCTAAGGAGCAGTACTTC.

The sample holds many counts of this clonotype. This chain joins TRBV7-9 and TRBJ1-1; a weak D match, TRBD1 (6 bases). There are 13 residues in the CDR3. V lost 5 bases, J lost 1 base, and 8 bases lay in between. Germline V gene data show CDR1 as SEHNR and CDR2 as FQNEAQ (reference sequence). CDR3 protein: CASSKGGNTEAFF. CDR3 DNA sequence: TGTGCCAGCAGCAAAGGGGGGAACACTGAAGCTTTCTTT.

This clonotype occurred many times. The V and J genes are TRBV20-1 and TRBJ2-7; 7 bases match TRBD1. The V gene end was trimmed by 6 bases and the J gene end by 1 base; junction bases not matched to a gene: 15. Germline CDR1 reads DFQATT; CDR2 reads SNEGSKA (reference sequence). CDR3 size: 16 residues. CDR3 sequence (DNA): TGCAGTGCCCCCCGGGAAGGACAGGCATCATCCTACGAGCAGTACTTC. Translation: CSAPREGQASSYEQYF.

This clonotype was recorded many times. The V gene is TRBV20-1, the J gene TRBJ2-5, with 7 bases fitting TRBD2. Germline V gives CDR1 DFQATT, CDR2 SNEGSKA (reference sequence). Trimming removed 4 bases from V and 4 bases from J; junction bases left unmatched: 6. The CDR3 covers 13 residues. The CDR3 is CSAMGGVGETQYF. The DNA for the CDR3 is TGCAGTGCTATGGGGGGGGTGGGAGAGACCCAGTACTTC.

This clonotype was found many times. V usage is TRBV12-3 or TRBV12-4 and J usage is TRBJ1-1; D is possibly TRBD1 (5 bases). The CDR3 is 14 residues long. Deletions cut 6 bases from V and 4 bases from J, with 15 bases between. The CDR3 reads CASRDGERGTEAFF. In DNA form, the CDR3 reads TGTGCCAGCAGGGACGGGGAGAGGGGCACTGAAGCTTTCTTT.